The T cell receptor (beta chain) under discussion was sequenced for a study of cytomegalovirus exposure and HLA in healthy donors (dated by TCRdb to about 2017). Describing the broader study: According to a later analysis, one platform produced both the roughly 120 validation repertoires and the approximately 660 repertoires of the first cohort. The aim of the study was to test whether cataloging public T cell receptors could identify signatures of past pathogen exposure. Besides the first cohort of 666 subjects, a separate validation cohort made up of 95 to 150 different subjects was used. To predict cytomegalovirus infection status, the study combined high-throughput TCR immunosequencing, statistical association of individual TCRs with disease status, and machine learning.

The donors belonged to the validation cohort of around 130 subjects, which was separate from the roughly 670-subject first cohort. This clone was observed once. What antigen it recognizes has not been identified. No much larger clone exists at a distance of one base, and base qualities are not known. The germline V gene (reference sequence) supplies CDR1 GTSNPN and CDR2 SVGIG. Clipping removes 2 bases from V and 0 bases from J, with 3 as the unmatched junction base count. Spanning cysteine to phenylalanine, the CDR3 consists of 15 amino acids. The CDR3 DNA has 45 bases and is translated from base 1. Library creation used the immunoSEQ multiplex PCR assay. In the original analysis: A statistical classification framework was built for diagnosing cytomegalovirus status from the catalog of TCR beta chain sequences. TCRdb took this table from immuneACCESS and kept in-frame rearrangements with V and J called. Such tables lack part of the clones; where checked against another copy, unresolved V genes explain under half of the gap, and the rest is unexplained. V and J calls plus clone size are reproduced from that table; the DNA served to infer D and trimming. This sample lists under 140,000 clones; roughly 87% were detected once. 1.5% to 2% of the sample goes to the ten largest clones.

The paper's findings and limits, for the study overall: According to the authors, the approach could potentially be generalized to other disease states and immunological phenotypes. A few of the identified cytomegalovirus-associated TCR beta chains were confirmed in vitro to be specific for cytomegalovirus antigens. A later analysis lacked HLA typing for the validation cohort, so it scored co-occurrence in that cohort across all 120 or so repertoires. A total of 150 or so TCR beta chains were listed by the study as associated with cytomegalovirus. In both the original and validation cohorts, the classifier was reported to diagnose cytomegalovirus status with high specificity and sensitivity. Most TCR sequences were seen in very few donors, while some public TCRs were found in many individuals. Subsequent analysis determined that TCRs grouped into clusters in the first cohort also showed a tendency toward co-occurrence across the 120 or so validation repertoires, and approximately 94% of cluster scores exceeded 0.

The chain is encoded by TRBV30 joined to TRBJ1-5; the junction holds 8 bases that match TRBD1. The sequenced material came from PBMCs. The source of this sequence is a woman aged 18-29 years in good health and CMV-seronegative. The CDR3 reads as follows: CAWSRGQGSNQPQHF. The sequenced DNA is TGTGCCTGGAGTCGTGGACAGGGTAGCAATCAGCCCCAGCATTTT.